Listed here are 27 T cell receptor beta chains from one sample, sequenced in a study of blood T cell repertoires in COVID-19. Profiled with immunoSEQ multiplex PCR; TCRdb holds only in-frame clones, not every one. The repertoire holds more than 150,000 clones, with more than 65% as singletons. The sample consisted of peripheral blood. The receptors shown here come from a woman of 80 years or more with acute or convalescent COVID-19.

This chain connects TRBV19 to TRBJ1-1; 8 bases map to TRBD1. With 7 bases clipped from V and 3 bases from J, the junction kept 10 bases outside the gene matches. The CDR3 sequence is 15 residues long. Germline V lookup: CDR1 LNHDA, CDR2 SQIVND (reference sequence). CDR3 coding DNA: TGTGCCAGTAAGGACGGACAGGGAGGATACACTGAAGCTTTCTTT. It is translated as CASKDGQGGYTEAFF.

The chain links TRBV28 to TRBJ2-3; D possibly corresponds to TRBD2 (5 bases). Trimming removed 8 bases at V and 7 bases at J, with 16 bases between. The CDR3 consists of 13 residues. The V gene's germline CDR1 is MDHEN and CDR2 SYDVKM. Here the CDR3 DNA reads TGTGCCAGCCGGGGTGCGACGGTGTATACGCAGTATTTT. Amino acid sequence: CASRGATVYTQYF.

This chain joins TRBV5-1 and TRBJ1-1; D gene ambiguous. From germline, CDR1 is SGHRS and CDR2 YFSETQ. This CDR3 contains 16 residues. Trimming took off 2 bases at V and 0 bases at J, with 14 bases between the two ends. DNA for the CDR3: TGCGCCAGCAGCTTCTCCGGGATCCCTATGAACACTGAAGCTTTCTTT. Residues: CASSFSGIPMNTEAFF.

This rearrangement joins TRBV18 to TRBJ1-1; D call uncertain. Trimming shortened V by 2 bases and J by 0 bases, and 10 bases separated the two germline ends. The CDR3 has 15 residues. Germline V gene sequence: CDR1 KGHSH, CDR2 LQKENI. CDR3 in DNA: TGTGCCAGCTCACCAGACACCGACATGAACACTGAAGCTTTCTTT. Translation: CASSPDTDMNTEAFF.

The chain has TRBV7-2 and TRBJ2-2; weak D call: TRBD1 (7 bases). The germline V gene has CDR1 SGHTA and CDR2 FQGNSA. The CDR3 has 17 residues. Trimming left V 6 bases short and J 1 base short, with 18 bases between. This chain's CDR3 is CASSSQGGPVNTGELFF. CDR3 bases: TGTGCCAGCAGTTCTCAGGGGGGCCCGGTGAACACCGGGGAGCTGTTTTTT.

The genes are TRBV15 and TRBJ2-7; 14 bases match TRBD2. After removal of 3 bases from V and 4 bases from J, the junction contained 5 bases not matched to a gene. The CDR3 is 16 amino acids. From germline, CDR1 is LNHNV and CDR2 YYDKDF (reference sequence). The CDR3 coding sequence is TGTGCCACCAGCAGGGGGACTAGCGGGAGTGGGTACGAGCAGTACTTC. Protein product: CATSRGTSGSGYEQYF. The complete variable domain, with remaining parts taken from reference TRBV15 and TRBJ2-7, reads DAMVIQNPRYQVTQFGKPVTLSCSQTLNHNVMYWYQQKSSQAPKLLFHYYDKDFNNEADTPDNFQSRRPNTSFCFLDIRSPGLGDTAMYLCATSRGTSGSGYEQYFGPGTRLTVT.

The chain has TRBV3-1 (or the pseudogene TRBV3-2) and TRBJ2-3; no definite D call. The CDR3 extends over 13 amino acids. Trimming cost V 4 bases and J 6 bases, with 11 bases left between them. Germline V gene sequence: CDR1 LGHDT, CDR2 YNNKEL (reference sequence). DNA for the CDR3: TGTGCCAGCAGCCCGACCGGAGCGGATACGCAGTATTTT. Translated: CASSPTGADTQYF.

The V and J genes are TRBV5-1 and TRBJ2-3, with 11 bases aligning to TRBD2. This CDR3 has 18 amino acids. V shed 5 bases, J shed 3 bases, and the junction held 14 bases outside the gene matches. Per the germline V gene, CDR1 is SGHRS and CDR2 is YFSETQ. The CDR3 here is CASSPRPIAGGRTDTQYF. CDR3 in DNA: TGCGCCAGCAGTCCCCGACCTATAGCGGGAGGGAGGACAGATACGCAGTATTTT.

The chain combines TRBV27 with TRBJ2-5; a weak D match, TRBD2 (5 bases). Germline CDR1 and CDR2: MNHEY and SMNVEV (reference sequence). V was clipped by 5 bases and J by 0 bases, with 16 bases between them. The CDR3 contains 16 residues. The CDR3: CASSPTAVAYQETQYF. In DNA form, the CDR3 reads TGTGCCAGCAGTCCCACGGCGGTAGCGTACCAAGAGACCCAGTACTTC.

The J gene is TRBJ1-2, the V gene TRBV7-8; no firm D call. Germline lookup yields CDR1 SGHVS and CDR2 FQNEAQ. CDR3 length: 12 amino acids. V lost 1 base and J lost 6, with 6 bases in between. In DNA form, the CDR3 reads TGTGCCAGCAGCTTAGGGGAGAATGGCTACACCTTC. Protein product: CASSLGENGYTF.

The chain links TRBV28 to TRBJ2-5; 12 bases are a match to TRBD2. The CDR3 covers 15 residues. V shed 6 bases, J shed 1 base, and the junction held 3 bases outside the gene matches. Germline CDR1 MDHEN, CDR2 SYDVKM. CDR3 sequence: CASRTLAGGQETQYF. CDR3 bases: TGTGCCAGCAGGACACTAGCGGGAGGCCAAGAGACCCAGTACTTC.

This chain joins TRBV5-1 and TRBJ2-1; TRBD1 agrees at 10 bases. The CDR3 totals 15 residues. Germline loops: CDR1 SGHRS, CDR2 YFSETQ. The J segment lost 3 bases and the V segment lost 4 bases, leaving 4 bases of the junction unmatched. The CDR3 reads CASSEGTGVYNEQFF. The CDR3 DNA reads TGCGCCAGCAGCGAGGGGACAGGGGTCTACAATGAGCAGTTCTTC.

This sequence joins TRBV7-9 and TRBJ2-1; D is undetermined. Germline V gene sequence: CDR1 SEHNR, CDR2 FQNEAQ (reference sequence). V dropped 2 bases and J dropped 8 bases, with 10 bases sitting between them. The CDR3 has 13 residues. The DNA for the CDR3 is TGTGCCAGCAGCTTAATTACGAGTCATGAGCAGTTCTTC. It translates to CASSLITSHEQFF.

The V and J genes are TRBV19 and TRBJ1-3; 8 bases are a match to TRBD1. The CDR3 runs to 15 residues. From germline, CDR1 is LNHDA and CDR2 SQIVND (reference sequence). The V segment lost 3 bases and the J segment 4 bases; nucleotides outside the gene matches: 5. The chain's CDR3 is CASSIGPGGGNTIYF. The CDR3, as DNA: TGTGCCAGTAGTATCGGACCAGGGGGCGGAAACACCATATATTTT.

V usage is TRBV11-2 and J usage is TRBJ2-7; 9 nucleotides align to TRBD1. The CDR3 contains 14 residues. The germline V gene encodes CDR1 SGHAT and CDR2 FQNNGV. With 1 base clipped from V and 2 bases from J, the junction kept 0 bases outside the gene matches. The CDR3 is CASSLGDRAYEQYF. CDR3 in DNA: TGTGCCAGCAGCTTAGGGGACAGGGCCTACGAGCAGTACTTC.

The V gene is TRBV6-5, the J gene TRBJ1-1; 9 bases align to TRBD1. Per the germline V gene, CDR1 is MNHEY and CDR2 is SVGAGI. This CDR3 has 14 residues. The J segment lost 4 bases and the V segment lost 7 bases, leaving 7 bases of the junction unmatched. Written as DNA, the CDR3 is TGTGCCAGCATGACAGGGGGTAAGGGCACTGAAGCTTTCTTT. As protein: CASMTGGKGTEAFF.

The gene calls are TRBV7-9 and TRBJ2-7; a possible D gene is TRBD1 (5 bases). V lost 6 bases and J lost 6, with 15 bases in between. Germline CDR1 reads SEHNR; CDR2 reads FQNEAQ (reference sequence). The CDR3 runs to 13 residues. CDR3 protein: CASRGSGASEQYF. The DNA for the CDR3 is TGTGCCAGCAGAGGTAGTGGGGCGTCCGAGCAGTACTTC.

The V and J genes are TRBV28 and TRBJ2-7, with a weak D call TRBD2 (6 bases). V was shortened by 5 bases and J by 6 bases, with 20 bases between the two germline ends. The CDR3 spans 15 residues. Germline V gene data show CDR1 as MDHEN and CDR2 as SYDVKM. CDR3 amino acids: CASSAPSGLAAEQYF. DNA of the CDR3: TGTGCCAGCAGTGCTCCCTCGGGACTGGCCGCCGAGCAGTACTTC.

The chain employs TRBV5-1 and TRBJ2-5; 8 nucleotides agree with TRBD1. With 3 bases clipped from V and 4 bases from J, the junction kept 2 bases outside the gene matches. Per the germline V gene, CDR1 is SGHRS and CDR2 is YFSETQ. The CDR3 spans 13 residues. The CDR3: CASSWTGLETQYF. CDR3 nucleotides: TGCGCCAGCAGCTGGACAGGGTTAGAGACCCAGTACTTC.

The CDR3 sequence: CASRTSGTAPYEQYF. DNA of the CDR3: TGTGCCAGCAGGACGTCCGGGACAGCACCCTACGAGCAGTACTTC. The chain employs TRBV28 and TRBJ2-7, with 7 nucleotides matching TRBD1. J lost 2 bases, V lost 6 bases, and 10 bases had no gene match. Germline V lookup: CDR1 MDHEN, CDR2 SYDVKM. CDR3 length equals 15 residues.

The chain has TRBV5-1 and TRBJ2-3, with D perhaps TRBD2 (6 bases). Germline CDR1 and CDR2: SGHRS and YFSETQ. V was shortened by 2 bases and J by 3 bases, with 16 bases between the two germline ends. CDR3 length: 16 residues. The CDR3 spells CASSFFPAGGTDTQYF. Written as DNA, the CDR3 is TGCGCCAGCAGCTTCTTCCCAGCGGGTGGGACAGATACGCAGTATTTT.

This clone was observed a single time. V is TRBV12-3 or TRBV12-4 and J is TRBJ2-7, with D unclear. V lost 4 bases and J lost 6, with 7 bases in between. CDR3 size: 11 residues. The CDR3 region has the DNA TGTGCCAGCAGTTCAATCGGCGAGCAGTACTTC. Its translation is CASSSIGEQYF.

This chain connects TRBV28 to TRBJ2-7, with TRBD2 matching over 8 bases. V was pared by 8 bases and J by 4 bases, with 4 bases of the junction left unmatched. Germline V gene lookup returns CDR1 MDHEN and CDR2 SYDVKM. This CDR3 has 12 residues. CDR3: CASRTGGYEQYF. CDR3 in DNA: TGTGCCAGCCGAACGGGAGGGTACGAGCAGTACTTC.

The CDR3 bases are TGTGCCAGCTCACTACGATCCGACGCGGGAGGCGAGCAGTACTTC. It translates to CASSLRSDAGGEQYF. The genes are TRBV18 and TRBJ2-7; the match to TRBD2 covers 8 bases. This CDR3 has 15 residues. CDR1 is KGHSH and CDR2 is LQKENI in the germline V gene. V shed 4 bases and J 6 bases; nucleotides not matched to a gene: 11.

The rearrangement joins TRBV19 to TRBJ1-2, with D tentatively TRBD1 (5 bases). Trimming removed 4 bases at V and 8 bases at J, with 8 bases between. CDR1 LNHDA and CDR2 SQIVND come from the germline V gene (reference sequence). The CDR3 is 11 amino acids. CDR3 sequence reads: CASSNRRGYTF. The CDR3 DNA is TGTGCCAGTAGTAACAGGAGAGGCTACACCTTC.

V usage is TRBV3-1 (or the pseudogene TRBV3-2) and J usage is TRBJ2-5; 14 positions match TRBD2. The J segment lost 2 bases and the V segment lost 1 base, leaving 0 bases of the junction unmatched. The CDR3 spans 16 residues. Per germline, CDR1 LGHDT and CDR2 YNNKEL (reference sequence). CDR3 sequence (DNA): TGTGCCAGCAGCCAAGGACTAGCGGGAGGGCAAGAGACCCAGTACTTC. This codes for CASSQGLAGGQETQYF.

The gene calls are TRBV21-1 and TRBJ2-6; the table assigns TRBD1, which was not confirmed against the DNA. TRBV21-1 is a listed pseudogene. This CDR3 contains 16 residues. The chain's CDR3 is CASPGTGIEGANVLTF. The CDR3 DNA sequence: TGTGCCAGCCCCGGGACAGGCATCGAGGGGGCCAACGTCCTGACTTTC.